Below, 5 T cell receptor beta chains from the same sample are listed, as sequenced in a study of CXCR3-negative and CXCR3-positive naive CD8 T cells. Study-wide results and limits: TRB CDR3s were more hydrophobic in CXCR3-positive than in CXCR3-negative naive cells.

The libraries of TRB cDNA were constructed through 5' RACE using UMI labels. With the 5' RACE reads reprocessed, TCRdb shows one record per CDR3 protein and no DNA. The repertoire table contains about 110,000 distinct CDR3 sequences. These receptors' targets are unknown. The sequencing sample was made of naive CXCR3+ CD8+ T cells from blood. The subset is: CD45RO-CCR7+CD27+CD95- naive CD8+ T cells expressing CXCR3 (TNR3+). These receptors originate from a human donor in good health. Some clones in this sample may be carry-over from other donors' samples.

This chain connects TRBV6-5 to TRBJ1-1. The germline V gene encodes CDR1 MNHEY and CDR2 SVGAGI. The CDR3 extends over 14 amino acids. The CDR3 spells CASSRGQLGTEAFF.

V is TRBV28 and J is TRBJ2-1; TCRdb's D call, TRBD2, is unchecked because there is no DNA. The CDR3 runs to 15 residues. Germline CDR1 is MDHEN and CDR2 is SYDVKM. The CDR3 loop reads CASRSAGLVGNEQFF.

The V call is TRBV5-1, the J call TRBJ2-2; TCRdb returns TRBD1, unconfirmable since there is no DNA. CDR3 size: 18 residues. Germline CDR1 and CDR2: SGHRS and YFSETQ. The CDR3 loop reads CASSPPSREGINTGELFF.

The chain carries TRBV29-1 and TRBJ2-1. CDR3 size: 11 residues. CDR1 and CDR2 from the germline V gene are SQVTM and ANQGSEA. CDR3 residues: CSVPRTNEQFF.

The chain links TRBV7-8 to TRBJ2-3; TCRdb selects TRBD2, and the lack of DNA leaves this call unchecked. CDR3 length: 15 residues. The germline CDR1 and CDR2 sequences are SGHVS and FQNEAQ. The CDR3 protein is CASSLLAGAGDTQYF.